A selection of T cell receptor beta chains follows, all from one sample in a study of shared clonotypes between healthy human individuals. Using immunoSEQ multiplex PCR, the repertoire was profiled, and TCRdb retains in-frame clones only, with some absent. This table holds some 320,000 clones, roughly 91% found once. The sample was memory CD8+ T cells sorted from blood. The receptor source for this set is a man between 18 and 29 years old in good health. The CDR3 runs from the conserved cysteine through the conserved F or W. Fields, in order: D gene, V gene, J gene, clone size, CDR3 DNA, CDR3 protein. A D gene is named only where the DNA matches it firmly. Only part of the rows carry a size: once, few, many, or a class if the clone is expanded.

>TRBD1|TRBV27|TRBJ1-5|.
TGTGCCAGCAGTGTACAGGGGGCGAAGCAGCCCCAGCATTTT
CASSVQGAKQPQHF
>.|TRBV5-6|TRBJ2-3|.
TGTGCCAGCAGCTTCCGTCAGGGCACAGATACGCAGTATTTT
CASSFRQGTDTQYF
>.|TRBV27|TRBJ2-7|once
TGTGCCAGCAGTTTAGGGCAGGGTCAAGAGCAGTACTTC
CASSLGQGQEQYF
>.|TRBV4-3|TRBJ1-3|.
TGCGCCAGCAGTCCCACCAGGGGACCGTCGGGAAATGGAAACACCATATATTTT
CASSPTRGPSGNGNTIYF
>.|TRBV5-1|TRBJ2-2|few
TGCGCCAGCAGCTTCCGACGGGACACCGGGGAGCTGTTTTTT
CASSFRRDTGELFF
>.|TRBV4-1|TRBJ1-4|.
TGCGCCAGCAGCGTCCGACGGGGGGAAAAACTGTTTTTT
CASSVRRGEKLFF
>.|TRBV27|TRBJ2-3|once
TGTGCCAGCAGTCCGCGGGCGGCGGAAGATACGCAGTATTTT
CASSPRAAEDTQYF
>TRBD1|TRBV2|TRBJ1-1|.
TGTGCCAGCAGTGAAGCGCTTTTTTATCCGACAGGGCCCTCTGAAGCTTTCTTT
CASSEALFYPTGPSEAFF
>.|TRBV15|TRBJ2-3|once
TGTGCCACCAGCAGAGATTCCCCTAGCGGCACAGATACGCAGTATTTT
CATSRDSPSGTDTQYF
>.|TRBV7-6|TRBJ2-2|.
TGTGCCAGCAGCAGCAACTTTTACACCGGGGAGCTGTTTTTT
CASSSNFYTGELFF
>TRBD2|TRBV2|TRBJ2-1|.
TGTGCCAGCAGTGGACTAGCGGGGGGGTTCGATGAGCAGTTCTTC
CASSGLAGGFDEQFF
>.|TRBV27|TRBJ1-1|.
TGTGCCAGCAGCTCCCTCTCAAACTCTGAAGCTTTCTTT
CASSSLSNSEAFF
>.|TRBV6-6|TRBJ2-7|.
TGTGCCAGCAGTTACAACCGCATTGACGAGCAGTACTTC
CASSYNRIDEQYF
>.|TRBV6-1|TRBJ1-1|.
TGTGCCAGCAGAAGGGGTTCGAACACTGAAGCTTTCTTT
CASRRGSNTEAFF
>TRBD2|TRBV5-6|TRBJ2-1|.
TGTGCCAGCAGCCTTGGACTAGCGGGGTTAAGCTCCTACAATGAGCAGTTCTTC
CASSLGLAGLSSYNEQFF
>.|TRBV28|TRBJ1-5|.
TGTGCCAGCAGTCCCCCGCCCGGAGGGGGATCTCAGCCCCAGCATTTT
CASSPPPGGGSQPQHF
>TRBD1|TRBV28|TRBJ2-7|.
TGTGCCAGCAGCCGTCCCGGGACAGGGTCGGAAGACGAGCAGTACTTC
CASSRPGTGSEDEQYF
>.|TRBV18|TRBJ2-7|.
TGTGCCAGCTCACCTCTCGAGTTGTACGAGCAGTACTTC
CASSPLELYEQYF
>.|TRBV9|TRBJ2-3|.
TGTGCCAGCAGCGTAGGGTCCGGGAGCACAGATACGCAGTATTTT
CASSVGSGSTDTQYF
>.|TRBV6-5|TRBJ2-3|.
TGTGCCAGCAGCCCCTCAGGGGCAGTGACAGATACGCAGTATTTT
CASSPSGAVTDTQYF
>.|TRBV5-1|TRBJ2-5|once
TGCGCCAGCAGCTCCACGGAGGAGACCCAGTACTTC
CASSSTEETQYF
>.|TRBV7-2|TRBJ1-1|.
TGTGCCAGCAGCTTAGATCAGGTACGGGCTGAAGCTTTCTTT
CASSLDQVRAEAFF
>.|TRBV7-2|TRBJ2-7|.
TGTGCCAGCAGCTTATCTATAGACTACGAGCAGTACTTC
CASSLSIDYEQYF
>TRBD1|TRBV13|TRBJ2-5|.
TGTGCCAGCAGCCCCTGGACAGGGGATGAAGAGACCCAGTACTTC
CASSPWTGDEETQYF
>.|TRBV4-3|TRBJ1-1|once
TGCGCCAGCAGCCACGACCCGAACACTGAAGCTTTCTTT
CASSHDPNTEAFF
>.|TRBV19|TRBJ1-3|.
TGTGCCAGTAGTCCGTGGACAGCGCTGGGTTTGAACACCATATATTTT
CASSPWTALGLNTIYF
>.|TRBV19|TRBJ1-5|few
TGTGCCAGTAGGGCATGGGATCGCAATCAGCCCCAGCATTTT
CASRAWDRNQPQHF
>.|TRBV2|TRBJ2-1|.
TGTGCCAGCACCAAATCGGCGGGATTATCCTACAATGAGCAGTTCTTC
CASTKSAGLSYNEQFF
>.|TRBV2|TRBJ2-7|many
TGTGCCAGCAGTTCACTAGATTCCTACGAGCAGTACTTC
CASSSLDSYEQYF
>TRBD2|TRBV7-9|TRBJ2-3|.
TGTGCCAGCAGCTTTCCTCGTAGCGGGGGCCGCACAGATACGCAGTATTTT
CASSFPRSGGRTDTQYF
>TRBD1|TRBV6-5|TRBJ1-5|.
TGTGCCAGCAGCCTGGGACAGGGTTTTCGTCAGCCCCAGCATTTT
CASSLGQGFRQPQHF
>TRBD1|TRBV30|TRBJ2-7|.
TGTGCCTGGAGCGGGACAGGGCCTGACGAGCAGTACTTC
CAWSGTGPDEQYF
>TRBD2|TRBV9|TRBJ2-1|.
TGTGCCAGCAGCGCGACGAGCGGGAGCTCCTACAATGAGCAGTTCTTC
CASSATSGSSYNEQFF
>.|TRBV4-1|TRBJ1-2|.
TGCGCCAGCAGCCAACTGGGGGGATATGGCTACACCTTC
CASSQLGGYGYTF
>.|TRBV19|TRBJ2-3|.
TGTGCCAGTAGTATAGCCTACGATACGCAGTATTTT
CASSIAYDTQYF
>.|TRBV5-6|TRBJ2-2|.
TGTGCCAGCAGCTTGCAGGATCTAGCGAACACCGGGGAGCTGTTTTTT
CASSLQDLANTGELFF
>.|TRBV6-4|TRBJ1-1|few
TGTGCCAGCAGCCCCTCGGGGGACCACACTGAAGCTTTCTTT
CASSPSGDHTEAFF
>.|TRBV6-1|TRBJ1-1|.
TGTGCCAGCAGCCATACAGGGTTTACTGAAGCTTTCTTT
CASSHTGFTEAFF
>.|TRBV10-3|TRBJ2-7|.
TGTGCCATCAGTTCGACATATGATACCTACGAGCAGTACTTC
CAISSTYDTYEQYF
>TRBD1|TRBV13|TRBJ1-1|.
TGTGCCAGCAGCCCGGAAGGGGACAGGGACACTGAAGCTTTCTTT
CASSPEGDRDTEAFF
>TRBD2|TRBV4-2|TRBJ2-3|.
TGTGCCAGCAGCCAAGGGCTAGCGGGGGGGCCAAGTAGCACAGATACGCAGTATTTT
CASSQGLAGGPSSTDTQYF
>TRBD1|TRBV6-6|TRBJ2-1|.
TGTGCCAGCAGCAACAGGGGCGGGCACTACAATGAGCAGTTCTTC
CASSNRGGHYNEQFF
>.|TRBV4-1|TRBJ1-1|.
TGCGCCAGCAGCCAACCAGGCCGTCAACCTTTTGAAGCTTTCTTT
CASSQPGRQPFEAFF
>.|TRBV7-9|TRBJ1-2|.
TGTGCCACCAGCTTAGGGGGACTCTGGTCCCAAACGAACTATGGCTACACCTTC
CATSLGGLWSQTNYGYTF
>TRBD2|TRBV10-1|TRBJ2-7|.
TGCGCCAGCCCGACTAGCGGGACCCTCTCTTACGAGCAGTACTTC
CASPTSGTLSYEQYF
>TRBD1|TRBV5-1|TRBJ1-1|.
TGCGCCAGCAGCGACGGACAGGGGGGAATGAACACTGAAGCTTTCTTT
CASSDGQGGMNTEAFF
>TRBD2|TRBV6-5|TRBJ2-7|.
TGTGCCAGCAGTTGGACTAGCGGGAACTACGAGCAGTACTTC
CASSWTSGNYEQYF
>TRBD2|TRBV9|TRBJ2-3|.
TGTGCCAGCAGCGTAGAGGCTAGCGGGAGAGTAGATACGCAGTATTTT
CASSVEASGRVDTQYF
>.|TRBV6-1|TRBJ2-1|.
TGTGCCAGCAGTGAACTTGGGTCGGGAAATGAGCAGTTCTTC
CASSELGSGNEQFF
>.|TRBV7-6|TRBJ2-1|.
TGTGCCAGCAGCTTAGGCTCCGCAGTTTACAATGAGCAGTTCTTC
CASSLGSAVYNEQFF
>.|TRBV4-1|TRBJ2-5|.
TGCGCCAGCAGCCAAGCAGGACAGAAAGAGACCCAGTACTTC
CASSQAGQKETQYF
>.|TRBV6-1|TRBJ2-7|.
TGTGCCAGCAGGGCACAGGGTTGGTACGAGCAGTACTTC
CASRAQGWYEQYF
>TRBD1|TRBV11-2|TRBJ2-3|.
TGTGCCAGCAGCGGCACAGGGGTAGATACGCAGTATTTT
CASSGTGVDTQYF
>TRBD1|TRBV5-4|TRBJ2-7|.
TGTGCCAGCAGCCCCAGACAGGGGGCCCAATCCTACGAGCAGTACTTC
CASSPRQGAQSYEQYF
>.|TRBV6-5|TRBJ2-2|.
TGTGCCAGCACCCTGACAGGCTTTAACACCGGGGAGCTGTTTTTT
CASTLTGFNTGELFF